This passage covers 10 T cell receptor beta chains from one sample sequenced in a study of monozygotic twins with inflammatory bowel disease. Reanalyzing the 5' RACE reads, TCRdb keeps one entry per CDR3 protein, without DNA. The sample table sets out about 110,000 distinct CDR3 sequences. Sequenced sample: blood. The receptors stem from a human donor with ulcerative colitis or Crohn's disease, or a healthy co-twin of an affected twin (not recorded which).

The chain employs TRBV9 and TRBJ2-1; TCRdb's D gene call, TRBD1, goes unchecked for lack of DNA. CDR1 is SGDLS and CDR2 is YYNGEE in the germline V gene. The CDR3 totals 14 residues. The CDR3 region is CASSIADSYNEQFF.

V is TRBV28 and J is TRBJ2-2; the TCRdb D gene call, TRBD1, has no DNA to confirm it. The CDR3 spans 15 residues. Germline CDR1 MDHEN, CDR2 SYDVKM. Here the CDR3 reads CASNLRGAAAGELFF. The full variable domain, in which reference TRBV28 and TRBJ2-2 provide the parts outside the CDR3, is DVKVTQSSRYLVKRTGEKVFLECVQDMDHENMFWYRQDPGLGLRLIYFSYDVKMKEKGDIPEGYSVSREKKERFSLILESASTNQTSMYLCASNLRGAAAGELFFGEGSRLTVL.

This chain's CDR3 is CASSDQFNQPQHF. The rearrangement joins TRBV10-2 to TRBJ1-5. CDR1 and CDR2 from the germline V gene are WSHSY and SAAADI. The CDR3 runs to 13 residues.

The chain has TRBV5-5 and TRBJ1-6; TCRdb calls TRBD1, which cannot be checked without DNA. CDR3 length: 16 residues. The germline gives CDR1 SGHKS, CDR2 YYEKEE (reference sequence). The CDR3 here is CASSSIPDSRNSPLHF. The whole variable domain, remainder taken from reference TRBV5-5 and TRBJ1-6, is DAGVTQSPTHLIKTRGQQVTLRCSPISGHKSVSWYQQVLGQGPQFIFQYYEKEERGRGNFPDRFSARQFPNYSSELNVNALLLGDSALYLCASSSIPDSRNSPLHFGNGTRLTVT.

CDR3 sequence reads: CASSFRGGTDTQYF. The chain has TRBV12-3 or TRBV12-4 and TRBJ2-3; no DNA is available, so the TRBD1 call from TCRdb remains unchecked. CDR3 size: 14 residues.

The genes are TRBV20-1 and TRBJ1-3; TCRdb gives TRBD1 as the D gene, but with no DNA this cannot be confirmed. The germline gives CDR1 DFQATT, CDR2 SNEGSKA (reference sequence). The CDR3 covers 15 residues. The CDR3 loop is CSATRLDNSGNTIYF.

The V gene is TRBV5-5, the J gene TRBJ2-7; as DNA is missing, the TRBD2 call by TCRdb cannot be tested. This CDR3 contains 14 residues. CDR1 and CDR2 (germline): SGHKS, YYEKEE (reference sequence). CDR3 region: CASSYGRSSYEQYF.

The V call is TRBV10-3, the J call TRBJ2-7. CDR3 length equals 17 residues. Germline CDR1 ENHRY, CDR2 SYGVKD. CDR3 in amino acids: CAITRSIGPTSSYEQYF.

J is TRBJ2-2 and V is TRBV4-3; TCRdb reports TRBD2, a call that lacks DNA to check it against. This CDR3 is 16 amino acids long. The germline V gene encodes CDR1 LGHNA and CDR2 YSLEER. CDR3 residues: CASSQGTSGSLGELFF.

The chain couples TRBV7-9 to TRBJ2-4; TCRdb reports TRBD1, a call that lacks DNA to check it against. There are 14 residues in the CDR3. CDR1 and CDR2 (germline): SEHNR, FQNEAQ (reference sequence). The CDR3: CASSLFGTENMQYF.